This T cell receptor beta chain was recovered during a study of OX40 agonist ivuxolimab in advanced cancers. Study background: The mean age was approximately 60 years, ranging from about 20 to 79, with around four fifths of participants male. Over 30% of patients had received prior checkpoint inhibitor therapy.

The data were produced by immunoSEQ multiplex PCR, yet TCRdb's version contains in-frame clones alone and is incomplete. The sample has roughly 15,000 clones, 70% to 90% seen once; the top ten hold approximately 65%. Patients were excluded for autoimmune disease history or systemic immunosuppression. The CDR3 runs 14 residues. Trimming removed 3 bases at V and 2 bases at J, with 8 bases between. Germline values: CDR1 LNHDA, CDR2 SQIVND (reference sequence). A few counts support this clone. This clonotype originated in an adult with an advanced solid tumor such as melanoma, head and neck, liver or kidney cancer. Sample: CD4+ or CD8+ T cells sorted from blood, taken in a trial of the OX40 agonist ivuxolimab. The chain employs TRBV19 and TRBJ1-5; no definite D call. CDR3 sequence: CASSIAGRNQPQHF. The CDR3 nucleotides read TGTGCCAGTAGTATTGCAGGTCGCAATCAGCCCCAGCATTTT.